This is a list of T cell receptor beta chains from one sample in a study of T-cell memory formation after mild COVID-19. Via MiXCR, TCRdb re-called the 5' RACE reads, giving one row per CDR3 protein. Among some 160,000 distinct CDR3 sequences, roughly 28% were seen once, and the ten largest hold about 12%. The sample consisted of PBMCs or a T cell subset sorted from them (not recorded which). The receptors here all came from an adult woman who had mild COVID-19 (a few samples of this study predate the infection). Cell type and time point are not known. Each CDR3 is given with its conserved first and last residue. A D gene is named only where the DNA matches it firmly. Part of the rows lack a size; the others show once, few, many or a class for expanded clones.

abundance: -
j_gene: TRBJ2-1
d_gene: -
v_gene: TRBV5-1
CDR3aa: CASSLEGVNEQFF
CDR3nt: TGCGCCAGCAGCTTGGAGGGGGTCAATGAGCAGTTCTTC

abundance: -
j_gene: TRBJ2-1
d_gene: -
v_gene: TRBV7-2
CDR3aa: CASSFAGGVWSSEQFF
CDR3nt: TGTGCCAGCAGCTTTGCGGGCGGGGTCTGGTCTAGTGAGCAGTTCTTC

abundance: -
j_gene: TRBJ1-1
d_gene: -
v_gene: TRBV6-5
CDR3aa: CASNLYGSNTEAFF
CDR3nt: TGTGCCAGCAACTTGTACGGGTCGAACACTGAAGCTTTCTTT

abundance: -
j_gene: TRBJ2-7
d_gene: TRBD1
v_gene: TRBV28
CDR3aa: CASRAGGEYQYF
CDR3nt: TGTGCCAGCAGGGCAGGGGGAGAGTATCAGTACTTC

abundance: -
j_gene: TRBJ2-7
d_gene: -
v_gene: TRBV3-1
CDR3aa: CASSQVWYEQYF
CDR3nt: TGTGCCAGCAGCCAAGTTTGGTACGAGCAGTACTTC

abundance: few
j_gene: TRBJ2-4
d_gene: TRBD2
v_gene: TRBV12-3/TRBV12-4
CDR3aa: CASRLAGKNIQYF
CDR3nt: TGTGCCAGCAGACTAGCGGGCAAAAACATTCAGTACTTC

abundance: -
j_gene: TRBJ2-3
d_gene: -
v_gene: TRBV7-3
CDR3aa: CASSMWVGGGTDTQYF
CDR3nt: TGTGCCAGCAGTATGTGGGTGGGGGGCGGCACAGATACGCAGTATTTT

abundance: -
j_gene: TRBJ2-7
d_gene: TRBD2
v_gene: TRBV6-5
CDR3aa: CASSSARLAVSYEQYF
CDR3nt: TGTGCCAGCAGTTCAGCTCGGCTAGCGGTATCCTACGAGCAGTACTTC

abundance: -
j_gene: TRBJ2-5
d_gene: -
v_gene: TRBV5-4
CDR3aa: CASSWGGPQETQYF
CDR3nt: TGTGCCAGCAGCTGGGGCGGACCGCAAGAGACCCAGTACTTC

abundance: -
j_gene: TRBJ2-5
d_gene: -
v_gene: TRBV24-1
CDR3aa: CATSESGPRETQYF
CDR3nt: TGTGCCACCAGTGAGTCGGGACCTAGAGAGACCCAGTACTTC

abundance: few
j_gene: TRBJ1-1
d_gene: -
v_gene: TRBV29-1
CDR3aa: CSAKGRGNTEAFF
CDR3nt: TGCAGCGCCAAGGGTAGGGGGAACACTGAAGCTTTCTTT

abundance: once
j_gene: TRBJ2-1
d_gene: -
v_gene: TRBV24-1
CDR3aa: CATSDIFGGNEQFF
CDR3nt: TGTGCCACCAGTGATATCTTCGGTGGTAATGAGCAGTTCTTC

abundance: -
j_gene: TRBJ2-4
d_gene: -
v_gene: TRBV12-3/TRBV12-4
CDR3aa: CASKMEDTLNIQYF
CDR3nt: TGTGCCAGCAAGATGGAAGACACGTTAAACATTCAGTACTTC

abundance: -
j_gene: TRBJ2-1
d_gene: -
v_gene: TRBV18
CDR3aa: CASSPPPGHGSYNEQFF
CDR3nt: TGTGCCAGCTCACCTCCCCCGGGACACGGGTCCTACAATGAGCAGTTCTTC

abundance: few
j_gene: TRBJ2-7
d_gene: TRBD1
v_gene: TRBV5-1
CDR3aa: CASSHGDRVSEQYF
CDR3nt: TGCGCCAGCAGCCACGGGGACAGGGTCAGCGAGCAGTACTTC

abundance: -
j_gene: TRBJ2-1
d_gene: -
v_gene: TRBV4-3
CDR3aa: CASSQDGGPNNEQFF
CDR3nt: TGCGCCAGCAGCCAAGATGGTGGCCCTAACAATGAGCAGTTCTTC

abundance: -
j_gene: TRBJ1-6
d_gene: -
v_gene: TRBV12-3/TRBV12-4
CDR3aa: CASSTGRSNSPLHF
CDR3nt: TGTGCCAGCAGCACGGGACGGAGTAATTCACCCCTCCACTTT

abundance: -
j_gene: TRBJ1-5
d_gene: -
v_gene: TRBV7-9
CDR3aa: CASSKLGPQHF
CDR3nt: TGTGCCAGCAGCAAACTGGGGCCCCAGCATTTT

abundance: -
j_gene: TRBJ1-1
d_gene: TRBD1
v_gene: TRBV20-1
CDR3aa: CSARKPGQGYPGTEAFF
CDR3nt: TGCAGTGCTAGAAAACCGGGACAGGGCTATCCTGGGACTGAAGCTTTCTTT

abundance: -
j_gene: TRBJ1-1
d_gene: -
v_gene: TRBV5-1
CDR3aa: CASSLTGYSTEAFF
CDR3nt: TGCGCCAGCAGCCTCACAGGGTACTCGACTGAAGCTTTCTTT

abundance: -
j_gene: TRBJ1-1
d_gene: -
v_gene: TRBV4-3
CDR3aa: CASSQDIANTEAFF
CDR3nt: TGCGCCAGCAGCCAAGATATTGCGAACACTGAAGCTTTCTTT

abundance: -
j_gene: TRBJ2-7
d_gene: TRBD2
v_gene: TRBV6-1
CDR3aa: CASSDQPPGTSHCEQYF
CDR3nt: TGTGCCAGCAGTGATCAACCCCCCGGGACTAGCCACTGCGAGCAGTACTTC

abundance: few
j_gene: TRBJ2-3
d_gene: TRBD2
v_gene: TRBV7-2
CDR3aa: CASSRMGLTDTQYF
CDR3nt: TGTGCCAGCAGCCGAATGGGACTAACAGATACGCAGTATTTT

abundance: -
j_gene: TRBJ1-2
d_gene: -
v_gene: TRBV6-4
CDR3aa: CASRPYGDGNYGYTF
CDR3nt: TGTGCCAGCAGACCTTATGGGGACGGTAACTATGGCTACACCTTC

abundance: -
j_gene: TRBJ2-7
d_gene: -
v_gene: TRBV7-8
CDR3aa: CASSSYAGGGLYEQYF
CDR3nt: TGTGCCAGCAGCTCGTACGCAGGGGGAGGGCTATACGAGCAGTACTTC

abundance: -
j_gene: TRBJ2-5
d_gene: -
v_gene: TRBV7-9
CDR3aa: CASSLLEETQYF
CDR3nt: TGTGCCAGCAGCTTACTGGAAGAGACCCAGTACTTC

abundance: few
j_gene: TRBJ2-1
d_gene: TRBD2
v_gene: TRBV20-1
CDR3aa: CSARDPERGENNEQFF
CDR3nt: TGCAGTGCTAGAGATCCTGAGCGGGGGGAAAACAATGAGCAGTTCTTC

abundance: -
j_gene: TRBJ2-5
d_gene: -
v_gene: TRBV20-1
CDR3aa: CSARDQEPRTLETQYF
CDR3nt: TGCAGTGCTAGAGATCAGGAGCCACGCACCCTAGAGACCCAGTACTTC

abundance: few
j_gene: TRBJ1-5
d_gene: -
v_gene: TRBV12-3/TRBV12-4
CDR3aa: CASSFTGSNQPQHF
CDR3nt: TGTGCCAGCAGTTTTACAGGATCCAATCAGCCCCAGCATTTT

abundance: once
j_gene: TRBJ2-3
d_gene: TRBD2
v_gene: TRBV20-1
CDR3aa: CSAFRLAGGADTQYF
CDR3nt: TGCAGTGCTTTCCGACTAGCGGGGGGCGCAGATACGCAGTATTTT

abundance: -
j_gene: TRBJ2-3
d_gene: -
v_gene: TRBV6-2/TRBV6-3
CDR3aa: CASSAGPDRDTQYF
CDR3nt: TGTGCCAGCAGTGCCGGGCCGGACAGAGATACGCAGTATTTT

abundance: -
j_gene: TRBJ2-7
d_gene: -
v_gene: TRBV10-3
CDR3aa: CAIGSRDEQYF
CDR3nt: TGTGCCATCGGAAGTCGTGACGAGCAGTACTTC

abundance: few
j_gene: TRBJ1-2
d_gene: TRBD1
v_gene: TRBV2
CDR3aa: CASRKSGRDRNYGYTF
CDR3nt: TGTGCCAGCAGGAAAAGTGGAAGGGACAGAAACTATGGCTACACCTTC